This TCR beta chain is from a study of cytomegalovirus exposure and HLA in healthy donors. Notes on the study in general: Several top significant clusters appeared, in a later analysis, to be linked to common viral pathogens. A classifier reportedly called cytomegalovirus status with high sensitivity and specificity. Among the sequence variants, a highly shared cluster was likely an artifact of sequencing.

These donors, healthy bone marrow donors, were studied. In regard to this clone: Its antigen is still unknown.

The PCR was carried out with 60 Vbeta primers and 13 Jbeta primers. The data were produced by immunoSEQ multiplex PCR, yet TCRdb's version contains in-frame clones alone and is incomplete. The sample holds fewer than 250,000 clones, 83% seen once. This CDR3 has 18 amino acids. With V trimmed by 7 bases and J by 5 bases, 17 bases remained unmatched. The rearrangement links TRBV6-7 to TRBJ1-5; TRBD1 matches 10 bases. TRBV6-7 is identified as an open reading frame with a role that is uncertain. Sequencing used PBMCs. This TCR was sampled from a girl aged 10 to 17 in good health and CMV-seronegative. The CDR3 sequence: CASTRLTGTGDVDQPQHF. CDR3 nucleotides: TGTGCCAGCACAAGACTTACCGGGACAGGGGACGTAGATCAGCCCCAGCATTTT.